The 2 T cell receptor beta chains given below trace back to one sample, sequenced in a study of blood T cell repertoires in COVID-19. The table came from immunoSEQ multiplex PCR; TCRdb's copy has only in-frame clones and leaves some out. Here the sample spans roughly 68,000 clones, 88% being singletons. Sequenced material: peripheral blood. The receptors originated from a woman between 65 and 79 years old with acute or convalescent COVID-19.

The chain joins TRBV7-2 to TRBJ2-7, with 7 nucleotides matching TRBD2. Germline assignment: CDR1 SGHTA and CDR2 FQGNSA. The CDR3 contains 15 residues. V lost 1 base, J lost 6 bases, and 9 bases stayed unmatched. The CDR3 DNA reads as TGTGCCAGCAGCTTAGGCGGGAGCATCTTCCTCGAGCAGTACTTC. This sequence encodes CASSLGGSIFLEQYF.

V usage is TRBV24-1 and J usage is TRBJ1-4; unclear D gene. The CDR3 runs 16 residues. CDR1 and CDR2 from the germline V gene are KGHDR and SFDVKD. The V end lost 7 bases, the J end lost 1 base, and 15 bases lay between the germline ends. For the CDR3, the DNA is TGTGCCACCAGCCCCGGGAGCAGAGGAACTAATGAAAAACTGTTTTTT. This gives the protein CATSPGSRGTNEKLFF.